The rows below give T cell receptor beta chains drawn from one sample of a study of T cell responses to AZD1222 COVID-19 vaccine. Sequencing was performed with immunoSEQ multiplex PCR; in TCRdb, only in-frame clones are kept and a portion is missing. The sample shows roughly 50,000 clones, around 90% of them seen only once. The input for sequencing was peripheral blood, taken on day 0 of AZD1222 vaccination. All receptors come from an adult in good health. Each CDR3 is given with its conserved first and last residue. A D gene is named only where the DNA matches it firmly. Some rows mark clone size as missing; the rest say once, few, many or name a class of expanded clone.

clone_size: -; d_call: -; j_call: TRBJ1-5; v_call: TRBV27; cdr3_aa: CASSSLSGTGLSNQPQHF; cdr3_nt: TGTGCCAGCAGTTCCCTCTCCGGCACAGGGCTTTCCAATCAGCCCCAGCATTTT
clone_size: -; d_call: -; j_call: TRBJ1-2; v_call: TRBV29-1; cdr3_aa: CSAASGDRNGYTF; cdr3_nt: TGCAGCGCCGCATCCGGGGACCGGAATGGCTACACCTTC
clone_size: -; d_call: -; j_call: TRBJ1-5; v_call: TRBV3-1/TRBV3-2; cdr3_aa: CASSQDRANQPQHF; cdr3_nt: TGTGCCAGCAGCCAAGACCGTGCCAATCAGCCCCAGCATTTT
clone_size: -; d_call: -; j_call: TRBJ1-1; v_call: TRBV5-1; cdr3_aa: CASSPTSSNTEAFF; cdr3_nt: TGCGCCAGCAGCCCGACTTCGTCGAACACTGAAGCTTTCTTT
clone_size: -; d_call: TRBD1; j_call: TRBJ1-2; v_call: TRBV18; cdr3_aa: CASSPEGRTGYGYTF; cdr3_nt: TGTGCCAGCTCACCCGAGGGTCGGACAGGGTATGGCTACACCTTC
clone_size: -; d_call: -; j_call: TRBJ1-1; v_call: TRBV10-2; cdr3_aa: CASKEGEVAEAFF; cdr3_nt: TGCGCCAGCAAAGAAGGGGAGGTGGCTGAAGCTTTCTTT
clone_size: -; d_call: TRBD2; j_call: TRBJ2-1; v_call: TRBV19; cdr3_aa: CASREGLAGGNNEQFF; cdr3_nt: TGTGCCAGTAGGGAGGGACTAGCGGGGGGGAACAATGAGCAGTTCTTC
clone_size: -; d_call: TRBD1; j_call: TRBJ1-6; v_call: TRBV7-2; cdr3_aa: CASSVRQGQGSPLHF; cdr3_nt: TGTGCCAGCAGCGTTCGACAGGGGCAGGGTTCACCCCTCCACTTT
clone_size: -; d_call: -; j_call: TRBJ1-4; v_call: TRBV19; cdr3_aa: CASSRGFREKLFF; cdr3_nt: TGTGCCAGTAGTCGGGGATTTAGGGAAAAACTGTTTTTT
clone_size: -; d_call: -; j_call: TRBJ2-7; v_call: TRBV7-9; cdr3_aa: CASSMSSYEQYF; cdr3_nt: TGTGCCAGCAGCATGAGCTCCTACGAGCAGTACTTC
clone_size: -; d_call: TRBD2; j_call: TRBJ2-7; v_call: TRBV6-6; cdr3_aa: CASSYASGRSDEQYF; cdr3_nt: TGTGCCAGCAGTTACGCTAGCGGGAGGAGCGACGAGCAGTACTTC
clone_size: -; d_call: -; j_call: TRBJ2-2; v_call: TRBV20-1; cdr3_aa: CSARTAGELFF; cdr3_nt: TGCAGTGCCCGGACAGCCGGGGAGCTGTTTTTT
clone_size: -; d_call: -; j_call: TRBJ1-2; v_call: TRBV3-1/TRBV3-2; cdr3_aa: CASSVRGPIGYTF; cdr3_nt: TGTGCCAGCAGCGTCCGGGGTCCCATTGGCTACACCTTC
clone_size: -; d_call: -; j_call: TRBJ1-5; v_call: TRBV6-5; cdr3_aa: CASKLKGEGNQPQHF; cdr3_nt: TGTGCCAGCAAATTAAAGGGGGAAGGCAATCAGCCCCAGCATTTT
clone_size: -; d_call: TRBD1; j_call: TRBJ2-7; v_call: TRBV3-1/TRBV3-2; cdr3_aa: CASSQPGQGREQYF; cdr3_nt: TGTGCCAGCAGCCAGCCGGGACAGGGGAGGGAGCAGTACTTC
clone_size: few; d_call: -; j_call: TRBJ2-5; v_call: TRBV2; cdr3_aa: CASSERSGLQYQETQYF; cdr3_nt: TGTGCCAGCAGTGAACGTTCCGGGCTGCAGTACCAAGAGACCCAGTACTTC
clone_size: -; d_call: -; j_call: TRBJ2-1; v_call: TRBV7-7; cdr3_aa: CASSLRPLGLNKWGDYNEQFF; cdr3_nt: TGTGCTAGCAGCTTACGGCCCCTCGGACTAAATAAATGGGGAGACTACAATGAGCAGTTCTTC
clone_size: -; d_call: -; j_call: TRBJ1-3; v_call: TRBV2; cdr3_aa: CASRATEGPGNTIYF; cdr3_nt: TGTGCCAGCAGGGCAACTGAGGGACCTGGAAACACCATATATTTT
clone_size: -; d_call: TRBD1; j_call: TRBJ1-5; v_call: TRBV3-1/TRBV3-2; cdr3_aa: CASSLTGGNQPQHF; cdr3_nt: TGTGCCAGCAGCCTCACAGGGGGCAATCAGCCCCAGCATTTT
clone_size: -; d_call: -; j_call: TRBJ1-1; v_call: TRBV18; cdr3_aa: CASSLGENTEAFF; cdr3_nt: TGTGCCAGCTCACTAGGGGAGAACACTGAAGCTTTCTTT